This passage covers 14 T cell receptor beta chains from one sample sequenced in a study of cytomegalovirus exposure and HLA in healthy donors. 60 Vbeta and 13 Jbeta primers were used in PCR. The protocol was immunoSEQ multiplex PCR, while the TCRdb copy is restricted to in-frame clones and leaves out a portion. This table holds about 110,000 clones, 50% to 70% found once. Sequenced material: PBMCs. Every receptor here comes from a man in his thirties or forties in good health and CMV-seropositive.

This chain links TRBV5-1 with TRBJ1-1; D gene unclear. V was trimmed by 2 bases and J by 3 bases, leaving 8 bases between them. The CDR3 consists of 13 residues. From germline, CDR1 is SGHRS and CDR2 YFSETQ. CDR3 nucleotide sequence: TGCGCCAGCAGCTTTAGCGAGGACACTGAAGCTTTCTTT. Translating gives CASSFSEDTEAFF.

The chain is built from TRBV6-1 and TRBJ1-1; 7 bases are a match to TRBD1. This CDR3 is 14 amino acids long. CDR1 is MNHNS, CDR2 SASEGT, per germline. J gave up 5 bases and V 4 bases, and 7 bases lay outside the gene matches. The CDR3 reads CASSVHRGGTEAFF. The CDR3 nucleotides read TGTGCCAGCAGTGTTCACAGGGGTGGGACTGAAGCTTTCTTT.

This clone was detected only a few times. J is TRBJ2-1 and V is TRBV7-9; TRBD2 agrees at 10 bases. Germline CDR1 and CDR2: SEHNR and FQNEAQ (reference sequence). The junction had 5 bases not matched to a gene; V was cut back by 5 bases and J by 4 bases. The length of the CDR3 is 15 residues. CDR3 sequence (DNA): TGTGCCAGCAGCCTTAGCGGGGGGCAATACAATGAGCAGTTCTTC. Protein product: CASSLSGGQYNEQFF.

This chain joins TRBV27 and TRBJ1-2; TRBD1 is a possible D gene (6 bases). Looked up from germline, CDR1 is MNHEY and CDR2 is SMNVEV (reference sequence). V lost 6 bases to trimming and J lost 8 bases, with 19 bases between them. The CDR3 is made up of 14 amino acids. For the CDR3, the DNA is TGTGCCAGCAGAACCGGGACATCCGGTCCCGGCTACACCTTC. Protein product: CASRTGTSGPGYTF.

This clone was counted a few times. This sequence joins TRBV19 and TRBJ2-1; D is unclear. This CDR3 is built from 13 residues. Trimming removed 4 bases from V and 3 bases from J, with 7 bases in between. The germline V gene encodes CDR1 LNHDA and CDR2 SQIVND (reference sequence). The CDR3 DNA reads as TGTGCCAGTAGTAACGACAACTACAATGAGCAGTTCTTC. Translation gives CASSNDNYNEQFF.

This clone was recorded a few times. CDR3 bases: TGTGCCAGCTCAAGGTTCGGGGGAGGAACTAATGAAAAACTGTTTTTT. It encodes CASSRFGGGTNEKLFF. The J gene is TRBJ1-4, the V gene TRBV18, with D tentatively TRBD1 (5 bases). The ends were cut back, 5 bases at V and 1 base at J, with 14 bases in the middle. Germline V gene sequence: CDR1 KGHSH, CDR2 LQKENI. This CDR3 region has 16 residues.

This clone was seen a handful of times. The chain is built from TRBV11-2 and TRBJ2-2; the D gene is possibly TRBD1 (5 bases). Trimming removed 5 bases from V and 6 bases from J, with 10 bases in between. CDR1 and CDR2 from the germline V gene are SGHAT and FQNNGV. The CDR3 has 13 amino acids. CDR3 sequence reads: CASSQGVAGELFF. For the CDR3, the DNA is TGTGCCAGCAGCCAAGGGGTTGCCGGGGAGCTGTTTTTT.

This clone was detected only once. The chain links TRBV5-4 to TRBJ1-2; the D gene is possibly TRBD1 (5 bases). Trimming took off 0 bases at V and 4 bases at J, with 10 bases between the two ends. CDR1 and CDR2 from the germline V gene are SGHNT and YYREEE (reference sequence). The CDR3 is 14 amino acids. Here the CDR3 reads CASSLGGVTYGYTF. Written as DNA, the CDR3 is TGTGCCAGCAGCTTGGGGGGGGTAACCTATGGCTACACCTTC.

The chain links TRBV5-1 to TRBJ2-7; no reliable D call. Germline values: CDR1 SGHRS, CDR2 YFSETQ. This CDR3 is 15 amino acids long. V lost 2 bases to trimming and J lost 0 bases, with 12 bases between them. CDR3 bases: TGCGCCAGCAGCTTCGACCCCTCGGGCTCCTACGAGCAGTACTTC. The encoded protein is CASSFDPSGSYEQYF.

This chain links TRBV5-1 with TRBJ1-3; unclear D gene. CDR1 is SGHRS, CDR2 YFSETQ, per germline. The length of the CDR3 is 16 residues. V dropped 4 bases and J dropped 0 bases, with 14 bases sitting between them. CDR3 sequence (DNA): TGCGCCAGCAGCCCCAAACAGTCCAGCTCTGGAAACACCATATATTTT. It is translated as CASSPKQSSSGNTIYF.

The gene calls are TRBV19 and TRBJ2-7; D remains ambiguous. Germline-derived CDR1 and CDR2 are LNHDA and SQIVND (reference sequence). Trimming removed 3 bases from V and 6 bases from J, with 15 bases in between. This CDR3 is built from 14 residues. This CDR3 reads CASSIRTRSGEQYF. The CDR3 nucleotides read TGTGCCAGTAGTATTCGTACACGGTCGGGCGAGCAGTACTTC.

CDR3 sequence: CASSLGAGGLNTEAFF. The CDR3 DNA reads as TGCGCCAGCAGCTTGGGAGCAGGGGGCTTGAACACTGAAGCTTTCTTT. V usage is TRBV5-1 and J usage is TRBJ1-1, with 8 nucleotides matching TRBD1. This CDR3 is built from 16 residues. CDR1 is SGHRS, CDR2 YFSETQ, per germline. V lost 0 bases and J lost 0; bases outside the gene matches: 4.

The chain uses TRBV4-2 and TRBJ1-4; TRBD1 matches 7 bases. This CDR3 is built from 16 residues. Trimming removed 0 bases from V and 5 bases from J; junction bases left unmatched: 6. Germline-derived CDR1 and CDR2 are LGHNA and YNFKEQ. The chain's CDR3 is CASSQETGSRNEKLFF. The DNA for the CDR3 is TGTGCCAGCAGCCAAGAGACAGGGTCCCGAAATGAAAAACTGTTTTTT.

The V call is TRBV15, the J call TRBJ2-7, with D possibly matching TRBD2 (5 bases). The CDR3 extends over 15 amino acids. V was clipped by 0 bases and J by 6 bases, with 15 bases between them. The germline V gene encodes CDR1 LNHNV and CDR2 YYDKDF (reference sequence). The DNA for the CDR3 is TGTGCCACCAGCAGAGATGGGATAGGGAGAAGCGAGCAGTACTTC. It yields the protein CATSRDGIGRSEQYF.